This note documents a single TCR beta chain sequence. The antigen is undetermined. CD8 cells classed as naive were CD45RO-negative and positively selected for CCR7, excluding terminally differentiated effector memory CD45RA+ cells. This table comes from immunoSEQ multiplex PCR, and its TCRdb copy is limited to in-frame clones, with some not included. Of millions of clones listed, about 95% are singletons. Trimming stripped 5 bases from V and 8 bases from J, with 12 bases between. CDR3 size: 12 residues. Germline CDR1 MNHNY, CDR2 SVGAGI (reference sequence). This sample is part of a study of shared clonotypes between healthy human individuals. At the level of the study: CD4 naive and memory got three plates each, CD8 naive two, CD8 memory one.

Points from the study as a whole: Rarefaction showed that sequencing of sorted subsets was incomplete (despite large depth). Non-shared clonotypes displayed generation probabilities falling below those of clonotypes present in all four donors.

The TCR was taken from a man aged 18 to 29 in good health. Sequencing was done on a sample of naive CD8+ T cells sorted from blood. This chain connects TRBV6-6 to TRBJ1-1; D is unclear. The CDR3 loop is CASSPDTPEAFF. The CDR3 nucleotides read TGTGCCAGCAGTCCCGACACACCCGAAGCTTTCTTT.